The 24 T cell receptor beta chains in this list originate from one sample, sequenced in a study of spatial heterogeneity in lung cancer. MiXCR was run by TCRdb on the 5' RACE reads, yielding one entry per CDR3 protein. Of tens of thousands of distinct CDR3 sequences listed, approximately 7% were seen once; the top ten hold 2.9%. Indicated time point: sample taken at primary tumor resection. Whole RNA, which was extracted from tumor, nontumor lung tissue or frozen PBMC, was sequenced without any cell sorting. The starting material was PBMCs, obtained at surgery. Receptors originate from a female donor with early-stage non-small cell lung cancer.

In its sample, this clonotype was seen a few times. The chain recombines TRBV12-3 or TRBV12-4 with TRBJ2-1; the D gene is possibly TRBD1 (6 bases). V lost 5 bases and J 8 bases, leaving 13 bases between the germline ends. The CDR3 totals 13 residues. In DNA, the CDR3 is TGTGCCAGCAGTCCAACAGGGCGGGATGAGCAGTTCTTC. Its translation: CASSPTGRDEQFF.

This clonotype was counted ten times or more. The chain uses TRBV6-2 or TRBV6-3 and TRBJ2-3; TRBD1 matches at 7 bases. Germline CDR1 is MNHEY and CDR2 is SVGEGT. The CDR3 spans 14 residues. Germline trimming cut 8 bases from V and 1 base from J; bases unmatched to any gene: 6. CDR3 sequence: CASGPGTGTDTQYF. CDR3 coding DNA: TGTGCCAGCGGCCCCGGGACAGGCACAGATACGCAGTATTTT.

This clonotype was found many times. The chain employs TRBV7-6 and TRBJ1-6, with D possibly being TRBD1 (6 bases). Germline CDR1 SGHVS, CDR2 FNYEAQ. V was cut by 5 bases and J by 8 bases, with 10 bases left in between. The CDR3 has 13 residues. In DNA form, the CDR3 reads TGTGCCAGCAGCCAAGCAGGGGATTCACCCCTCCACTTT. This encodes CASSQAGDSPLHF.

This clonotype appeared many times. This sequence joins TRBV28 and TRBJ2-7; TRBD1 aligns across 7 bases. The CDR3 has 14 residues. V lost 8 bases to trimming and J lost 3 bases; unmatched junction nucleotides: 10. The germline gives CDR1 MDHEN, CDR2 SYDVKM. The CDR3 loop reads CASWPGQSVYEQYF. CDR3 in DNA: TGTGCCAGCTGGCCGGGACAGTCTGTCTACGAGCAGTACTTC.

In this sample, this clonotype turned up many times. The rearrangement links TRBV28 to TRBJ1-6; a possible D gene is TRBD1 (5 bases). CDR3 size: 16 residues. Germline-derived CDR1 and CDR2 are MDHEN and SYDVKM. Trimming stripped 5 bases from V and 7 bases from J, with 18 bases between. The CDR3 sequence is CASSLPQGSGNSPLHF. In nucleotides, the CDR3 is TGTGCCAGCAGTCTGCCTCAGGGAAGCGGGAATTCACCCCTCCACTTT.

This clonotype was seen at least ten times. The chain is built from TRBV5-6 and TRBJ2-3, with TRBD1 matching over 11 bases. The CDR3 sequence is 15 residues long. V trimming: 6 bases; J trimming: 3 bases; junction bases outside the gene matches: 6. Germline V gene data show CDR1 as SGHDT and CDR2 as YYEEEE. This CDR3 is CASTRDRGVTDTQYF. The CDR3 nucleotides read TGTGCCAGCACGCGGGACAGGGGGGTGACAGATACGCAGTATTTT.

This clonotype showed up just a few times. The gene calls are TRBV3-1 and TRBJ2-3, with 8 positions matching TRBD2. The CDR3 totals 17 residues. Unmatched junction bases numbered 13, after V lost 4 bases and J lost 4 bases. In germline, CDR1 is LGHDT, CDR2 YNNKEL (reference sequence). This CDR3 reads CASSLPLGRGAPDTQYF. In DNA, the CDR3 is TGTGCCAGCAGCCTTCCCCTCGGGCGGGGGGCCCCAGATACGCAGTATTTT.

The sample holds many counts of this clonotype. This chain links TRBV2 with TRBJ1-2; D ambiguous. This CDR3 is built from 12 residues. CDR1 is SNHLY and CDR2 is FYNNEI in the germline V gene. Between the trimmed V and J ends, which lost 4 bases and 3 bases, there was a span of 6 bases. CDR3 in amino acids: CASSGTDYGYTF. For the CDR3, the DNA is TGTGCCAGCAGTGGCACAGACTATGGCTACACCTTC.

This clonotype was recorded many times. This sequence joins TRBV2 and TRBJ2-1, with D perhaps given as TRBD1 or TRBD2 (5 bases each). Trimming left V 3 bases short and J 14 bases short, with 14 bases between. This CDR3 spans 12 amino acids. Germline V gene sequence: CDR1 SNHLY, CDR2 FYNNEI. The CDR3 DNA reads TGTGCCAGCAGTGAGCAGGGACGAGATAAGTTCTTC. Translating it yields CASSEQGRDKFF.

This clonotype was seen repeatedly, ten times or more. The chain recombines TRBV11-1 with TRBJ2-1, with D tentatively TRBD2 (5 bases). With 5 bases removed from V and 8 bases from J, the gap between germline ends came to 13 bases. The CDR3 length is 13 residues. Per germline, CDR1 SGHAT and CDR2 FQDESV (reference sequence). CDR3 amino acids: CASSVALAYEQFF. The CDR3 region has the DNA TGTGCCAGCAGCGTCGCCCTAGCTTATGAGCAGTTCTTC.

This clonotype was recorded many times. The rearrangement joins TRBV5-1 to TRBJ1-5; no reliable D call. This CDR3 comprises 14 residues. Germline V gives CDR1 SGHRS, CDR2 YFSETQ. The ends were cut back, 0 bases at V and 3 bases at J, with 7 bases in the middle. CDR3 residues: CASSLAGNNQPQHF. CDR3 nucleotides: TGCGCCAGCAGCTTGGCGGGAAACAATCAGCCCCAGCATTTT.

In this sample, this clonotype turned up many times. V is TRBV7-2 and J is TRBJ2-1, with TRBD1 as a possible D gene (6 bases). The CDR3 is made up of 15 amino acids. Trimming took 3 bases from V and 2 from J, leaving 11 bases between them. Germline values: CDR1 SGHTA, CDR2 FQGNSA. The CDR3 DNA reads TGTGCCAGCAGCTTGGACAGTAGGACCTACAATGAGCAGTTCTTC. It yields the protein CASSLDSRTYNEQFF.

This clonotype was recorded at least ten times. The chain combines TRBV5-1 with TRBJ2-7; tentatively, D is TRBD1 (7 bases). CDR1 and CDR2 from the germline V gene are SGHRS and YFSETQ. The CDR3 loop spans 12 amino acids. The V end lost 7 bases, the J end lost 4 bases, and 12 bases lay between the germline ends. This CDR3 reads CASGGTEYEQYF. Written as DNA, the CDR3 is TGCGCCAGCGGGGGGACAGAGTACGAGCAGTACTTC.

This clonotype was seen ten or more times. The chain is built from TRBV3-1 and TRBJ2-3; perhaps D is TRBD1 or TRBD2 (6 bases each). Trimming took 7 bases from V and 6 from J, leaving 14 bases between them. Germline V gives CDR1 LGHDT, CDR2 YNNKEL (reference sequence). This CDR3 is 13 amino acids long. The CDR3 DNA reads TGTGCCAGCAACCCCCCCGGGGGCGATACGCAGTATTTT. It is translated as CASNPPGGDTQYF.

V gene TRBV20-1 combines with J gene TRBJ2-1; 14 positions match TRBD2. V shed 0 bases, J shed 6 bases, and the junction held 4 bases outside the gene matches. The CDR3 consists of 16 residues. Germline assignment: CDR1 DFQATT and CDR2 SNEGSKA (reference sequence). The CDR3 spells CSAREGLAGVRNEQFF. The CDR3 DNA is TGCAGTGCTAGAGAGGGACTAGCGGGGGTCCGCAATGAGCAGTTCTTC.

The genes are TRBV29-1 and TRBJ2-7, with 8 bases identical to TRBD1. Unmatched junction bases numbered 11, after V lost 4 bases and J lost 3 bases. The CDR3 totals 15 residues. CDR1 is SQVTM, CDR2 ANQGSEA, per germline. For the CDR3, the DNA is TGCAGCGTTGCTTGGGTGGACAGGGTCGGCTACGAGCAGTACTTC. It encodes CSVAWVDRVGYEQYF.

V and J are TRBV2 and TRBJ2-5; D is perhaps TRBD1 (6 bases). The ends were cut back, 6 bases at V and 5 bases at J, with 19 bases in the middle. The CDR3 is made up of 15 amino acids. Germline CDR1 reads SNHLY; CDR2 reads FYNNEI. This chain's CDR3 is CASRGETGLLETQYF. CDR3 bases: TGTGCCAGCAGGGGAGAGACAGGTCTTTTGGAGACCCAGTACTTC.

The genes are TRBV6-5 and TRBJ1-4, with D perhaps TRBD1 (5 bases). Per the germline V gene, CDR1 is MNHEY and CDR2 is SVGAGI. V dropped 4 bases and J dropped 12 bases, with 21 bases sitting between them. The CDR3 totals 15 residues. The CDR3 bases are TGTGCCAGCAGTTTCACGACCAGCGTAGAAGGGGAACTGTTTTTT. Protein: CASSFTTSVEGELFF.

Many counts were recorded for this clonotype. The rearrangement links TRBV11-2 to TRBJ2-1; TRBD2 agrees at 8 bases. CDR1 SGHAT and CDR2 FQNNGV come from the germline V gene. Unmatched junction bases numbered 3, after V lost 3 bases and J lost 5 bases. The CDR3 totals 14 residues. Here the CDR3 reads CASSLRGVHNEQFF. The CDR3 bases are TGTGCCAGCAGCTTGCGGGGGGTACACAATGAGCAGTTCTTC.

This chain connects TRBV20-1 to TRBJ2-1; 7 positions agree with TRBD2. The CDR3 length is 13 residues. Germline CDR1 reads DFQATT; CDR2 reads SNEGSKA (reference sequence). With 6 bases clipped from V and 6 bases from J, the junction kept 8 bases outside the gene matches. The CDR3 loop reads CSAPGLSPNEQFF. DNA of the CDR3: TGCAGTGCCCCGGGACTATCCCCCAATGAGCAGTTCTTC.

V usage is TRBV2 and J usage is TRBJ1-5, with TRBD1 matching 7 bases. J lost 0 bases, V lost 6 bases, and 14 bases had no gene match. The length of the CDR3 is 18 residues. CDR1 and CDR2 from the germline V gene are SNHLY and FYNNEI. The CDR3 region is CASSVERGLADSNQPQHF. Written as DNA, the CDR3 is TGTGCCAGCAGCGTTGAAAGGGGGCTCGCGGATAGCAATCAGCCCCAGCATTTT.

The table lists this clonotype with many counts. V usage is TRBV3-1 and J usage is TRBJ1-1, with D possibly being TRBD1 (5 bases). Germline V gives CDR1 LGHDT, CDR2 YNNKEL (reference sequence). There are 11 residues in the CDR3. V was clipped by 7 bases and J by 3 bases, with 6 bases between them. CDR3 amino acids: CASKGHTEAFF. CDR3 in DNA: TGTGCCAGCAAGGGGCACACTGAAGCTTTCTTT.

This clonotype has a count of ten or more. The gene calls are TRBV4-2 and TRBJ1-3; unclear D gene. V lost 0 bases to trimming and J lost 0 bases, with 9 bases between them. This CDR3 has 16 residues. CDR1 and CDR2 from the germline V gene are LGHNA and YNFKEQ. CDR3 residues: CASSQDFRASGNTIYF. The CDR3, as DNA: TGTGCCAGCAGCCAAGATTTCAGAGCCTCTGGAAACACCATATATTTT.

This clonotype was seen at least ten times. The J gene is TRBJ2-7, the V gene TRBV28; D is ambiguous. Between the trimmed V and J ends, which lost 2 bases and 5 bases, there was a span of 16 bases. In germline, CDR1 is MDHEN, CDR2 SYDVKM. The CDR3 has 15 residues. CDR3 sequence reads: CASSLALYSGDEQYF. CDR3 DNA: TGTGCCAGCAGTTTAGCCCTCTATTCCGGCGACGAGCAGTACTTC. Drawing the rest from reference TRBV28 and TRBJ2-7, the complete variable domain is DVKVTQSSRYLVKRTGEKVFLECVQDMDHENMFWYRQDPGLGLRLIYFSYDVKMKEKGDIPEGYSVSREKKERFSLILESASTNQTSMYLCASSLALYSGDEQYFGPGTRLTVT.